Listed below are T cell receptor beta chains from one sample, sequenced in a study of T-cell memory formation after mild COVID-19. TCRdb re-called the 5' RACE reads with MiXCR, one entry per CDR3 protein. The profile shows 270,000 or so distinct CDR3 sequences, 16% of them singletons. The sample was PBMCs or a T cell subset sorted from them (not recorded which). The receptors stem from a man aged 18 to 35 who had mild COVID-19 (a few samples of this study predate the infection). Cell type and time point are not known. The CDR3 runs from the conserved cysteine through the conserved F or W. A D gene is named only where the DNA matches it firmly. Size values are once, few and many counts, or a class for expanded clones, and some rows have none.

D	V	size	J	CDR3	DNA
.	TRBV20-1	few	TRBJ1-5	CSAGKVGGVHQPQHF	TGCAGTGCGGGGAAGGTCGGAGGAGTCCACCAGCCCCAGCATTTT
TRBD1	TRBV29-1	few	TRBJ2-3	CSVAETGSTDTQYF	TGCAGCGTGGCCGAGACAGGGAGCACAGATACGCAGTATTTT
.	TRBV10-1	.	TRBJ1-5	CATPAPEQGAPASNQPQHF	TGCGCCACGCCCGCCCCGGAACAGGGCGCCCCGGCAAGCAATCAGCCCCAGCATTTT
.	TRBV5-1	.	TRBJ1-1	CASSWGQITEAFF	TGCGCCAGCAGCTGGGGACAAATCACTGAAGCTTTCTTT
.	TRBV10-3	few	TRBJ1-6	CAITGDYNSPLHF	TGTGCCATCACGGGGGACTATAATTCACCCCTCCACTTT
.	TRBV4-3	.	TRBJ2-1	CASSSGLASYNEQFF	TGCGCCAGCAGCTCGGGACTGGCTTCCTACAATGAGCAGTTCTTC
.	TRBV2	many	TRBJ2-2	CASRGQGGTGELFF	TGCGCCAGCAGGGGACAAGGAGGCACCGGGGAGCTGTTTTTT
TRBD1	TRBV7-6	.	TRBJ1-2	CASSLLAGTDNNYGYTF	TGTGCCAGCAGCTTATTAGCGGGGACAGATAATAACTATGGCTACACCTTC
.	TRBV12-5	few	TRBJ1-1	CASGSTGTEAFF	TGTGCTAGTGGTTCGACCGGCACTGAAGCTTTCTTT
.	TRBV6-1	.	TRBJ2-5	CASSEGGKTETQYF	TGTGCCAGCAGTGAAGGTGGCAAGACGGAGACCCAGTACTTC
.	TRBV4-3	.	TRBJ2-6	CASTPGRISGANVLTF	TGCGCCAGCACCCCGGGACGGATCTCTGGGGCCAACGTCCTGACTTTC
.	TRBV10-1	many	TRBJ2-1	CASSDPGREQFF	TGCGCCAGCAGCGACCCCGGACGTGAGCAGTTCTTC
.	TRBV5-1	few	TRBJ2-5	CASSAGPQETQYF	TGCGCCAGCAGCGCCGGACCGCAAGAGACCCAGTACTTC
.	TRBV29-1	.	TRBJ1-1	CSVAWDTEAFF	TGCAGCGTTGCCTGGGACACTGAAGCTTTCTTT
.	TRBV28	.	TRBJ1-2	CASSLYPAPGYTF	TGTGCCAGCAGTTTATACCCGGCCCCGGGCTACACCTTC
.	TRBV7-2	.	TRBJ1-3	CASSPLALWAPGGNTIYF	TGTGCCAGCAGTCCCCTAGCGTTGTGGGCCCCGGGTGGAAACACCATATATTTT
.	TRBV4-3	few	TRBJ2-5	CASSQGTVSGETQYF	TGCGCCAGCAGCCAAGGGACGGTGTCGGGGGAGACCCAGTACTTC
.	TRBV9	few	TRBJ2-1	CASSYKGEQFF	TGTGCCAGCAGCTACAAGGGTGAGCAGTTCTTC
.	TRBV6-2/TRBV6-3	few	TRBJ1-5	CASSYGNQPQHF	TGTGCCAGCAGTTACGGCAATCAGCCCCAGCATTTT
.	TRBV3-1	few	TRBJ1-2	CASSQEGFGYTF	TGTGCCAGCAGCCAAGAGGGTTTTGGCTACACCTTC
TRBD1	TRBV27	few	TRBJ2-3	CASSSTGTVTDTQYF	TGTGCCAGCAGCTCGACCGGGACAGTCACAGATACGCAGTATTTT
TRBD2	TRBV7-9	.	TRBJ2-3	CASSLLRLAGGTDTQYF	TGTGCCAGCAGCTTACTACGACTAGCGGGGGGTACAGATACGCAGTATTTT
.	TRBV20-1	few	TRBJ2-5	CSAVRPGGGETQYF	TGCAGTGCTGTCCGACCGGGGGGCGGAGAGACCCAGTACTTC
TRBD1	TRBV7-2	few	TRBJ1-5	CASSAHRGGDQPQHF	TGTGCCAGCAGCGCCCACAGGGGGGGGGATCAGCCCCAGCATTTT
TRBD2	TRBV7-2	few	TRBJ2-5	CASSLWTSGGILETQYF	TGTGCCAGCAGCCTCTGGACTAGCGGGGGTATCTTGGAGACCCAGTACTTC
TRBD1	TRBV20-1	.	TRBJ1-5	CSASPGGSNQPQHF	TGCAGTGCTAGCCCAGGGGGTAGCAATCAGCCCCAGCATTTT
.	TRBV4-3	.	TRBJ2-2	CASSQFGAGGELFF	TGCGCCAGCAGCCAATTCGGGGCTGGCGGGGAGCTGTTTTTT
.	TRBV7-8	once	TRBJ1-5	CASSVGGQPQHF	TGTGCCAGCAGCGTAGGCGGACAGCCCCAGCATTTT
.	TRBV20-1	.	TRBJ1-1	CSARAPGHSNTEAFF	TGCAGTGCTAGAGCCCCAGGACACTCGAACACTGAAGCTTTCTTT
.	TRBV7-9	few	TRBJ1-5	CASSMGHNQPQHF	TGTGCCAGCAGCATGGGCCACAATCAGCCCCAGCATTTT
.	TRBV12-3/TRBV12-4	many	TRBJ1-4	CASSPGGEKLFF	TGTGCCAGCAGTCCAGGAGGAGAAAAACTGTTTTTT
.	TRBV7-8	few	TRBJ1-5	CASSLAPSQPQHF	TGTGCCAGCAGCTTAGCCCCCAGCCAGCCCCAGCATTTT
TRBD1	TRBV4-1	few	TRBJ1-1	CASNQGGVGTEAFF	TGCGCCAGCAACCAGGGGGGGGTAGGCACTGAAGCTTTCTTT
.	TRBV30	.	TRBJ1-1	CAWSVSRGTEAFF	TGTGCCTGGAGTGTCAGCAGGGGCACTGAAGCTTTCTTT
TRBD1	TRBV19	.	TRBJ1-4	CASSFTGTGNEKLFF	TGTGCCAGTAGCTTCACCGGGACAGGGAATGAAAAACTGTTTTTT
.	TRBV7-9	.	TRBJ2-3	CASSLEVRASVLHF	TGTGCCAGCAGCTTAGAAGTGAGGGCTAGCGTCTTACATTTT
TRBD2	TRBV6-6	few	TRBJ2-3	CASSNGLAGVTDTQYF	TGTGCCAGCAGTAACGGACTAGCGGGGGTTACAGATACGCAGTATTTT
.	TRBV5-6	few	TRBJ2-6	CASIGASGANVLTF	TGTGCCAGCATCGGGGCCTCTGGGGCCAACGTCCTGACTTTC
TRBD1	TRBV25-1	few	TRBJ1-6	CASRRTGRDSPLHF	TGTGCCAGCAGAAGGACAGGGAGGGACTCACCCCTCCACTTT
.	TRBV5-1	many	TRBJ1-2	CASSLAGGYTF	TGTGCCAGCAGTTTAGCGGGCGGCTACACCTTC
TRBD2	TRBV6-4	.	TRBJ2-1	CASNTASGYNEQFF	TGTGCCAGCAACACGGCTAGCGGGTACAATGAGCAGTTCTTC
.	TRBV5-5	many	TRBJ1-2	CASNRITNRESGYTF	TGTGCCAGCAACCGAATTACAAACCGCGAATCGGGCTACACCTTC
TRBD1	TRBV12-5	few	TRBJ1-6	CAREPKDRAIRALHF	TGTGCTAGAGAGCCGAAGGACAGGGCAATAAGGGCCCTCCACTTT
.	TRBV5-1	.	TRBJ2-6	CASSYDLRTTGANVLTF	TGCGCCAGCAGCTACGACCTTAGGACAACTGGGGCCAACGTCCTGACTTTC
.	TRBV7-6	few	TRBJ2-5	CASSLARGRGGETQYF	TGTGCCAGCAGCTTAGCGCGTGGCAGGGGGGGAGAGACCCAGTACTTC
TRBD1	TRBV12-3/TRBV12-4	few	TRBJ2-5	CASRGQGWGAQYF	TGTGCCAGCAGAGGACAGGGCTGGGGGGCCCAGTACTTC
.	TRBV11-2	few	TRBJ1-2	CASKTPGGKDYGYTF	TGTGCCAGCAAAACCCCGGGAGGGAAAGACTATGGCTACACCTTC
TRBD1	TRBV12-3/TRBV12-4	.	TRBJ2-4	CASSYSGQVKNIQYF	TGTGCCAGCAGTTACTCCGGACAGGTCAAAAACATTCAGTACTTC
.	TRBV2	few	TRBJ2-5	CASSGGPNQETQYF	TGTGCCAGCAGTGGGGGACCAAATCAAGAGACCCAGTACTTC
.	TRBV27	few	TRBJ1-5	CASSDHRYSNQPQHF	TGTGCCAGCAGCGACCACAGGTATAGCAATCAGCCCCAGCATTTT
TRBD1	TRBV7-2	few	TRBJ1-6	CASSLDRGSSPLHF	TGTGCCAGCAGCCTCGACAGGGGGTCTTCACCCCTCCACTTT